The 24 T cell receptor beta chains below come from one sample, sequenced in a study of blood T cell repertoires in COVID-19. Profiling relied on immunoSEQ multiplex PCR, and the TCRdb table lists in-frame clones only, not all of them. Found here are about 180,000 clones, 70% to 85% of them singletons; the top ten hold over 7.5%. Sequencing was performed on peripheral blood. The receptors were sampled from a woman of 80 years or more with acute or convalescent COVID-19.

V usage is TRBV6-5 and J usage is TRBJ1-2; 7 nucleotides align to TRBD1. Germline V gives CDR1 MNHEY, CDR2 SVGAGI. V was pared by 6 bases and J by 3 bases, with 7 bases of the junction left unmatched. CDR3 size: 14 residues. CDR3 residues: CASSLITGDYGYTF. The CDR3 DNA follows: TGTGCCAGCAGCCTAATTACAGGGGACTATGGCTACACCTTC.

This chain uses TRBV3-1 (or the pseudogene TRBV3-2) with TRBJ2-3, with TRBD2 matching 8 bases. Looked up from germline, CDR1 is LGHDT and CDR2 is YNNKEL (reference sequence). Germline trimming cut 0 bases from V and 4 bases from J; bases unmatched to any gene: 6. The CDR3 spans 16 residues. The CDR3 is CASSQETGGPSDTQYF. The DNA of the CDR3 is TGTGCCAGCAGCCAAGAGACGGGAGGGCCCTCAGATACGCAGTATTTT.

The CDR3 region is CASSRVVGSNEKLFF. The CDR3 DNA is TGTGCCAGCTCACGGGTTGTCGGGAGTAATGAAAAACTGTTTTTT. This chain links TRBV18 with TRBJ1-4; D ambiguous. The CDR3 has 15 amino acids. Trimming stripped 4 bases from V and 4 bases from J, with 13 bases between. Germline V gives CDR1 KGHSH, CDR2 LQKENI.

This chain links TRBV14 with TRBJ1-2; 8 bases match TRBD1. V trimming: 4 bases; J trimming: 8 bases; junction bases outside the gene matches: 6. The length of the CDR3 is 13 residues. Germline V CDR1 and CDR2: SGHDN, FVKESK. The CDR3 DNA follows: TGTGCCAGCAGCCTAGGACAGGGCGGCGGCTACACCTTC. Encoded protein: CASSLGQGGGYTF.

V is TRBV7-2 and J is TRBJ2-2; possibly TRBD1 for D (5 bases). The germline V gene has CDR1 SGHTA and CDR2 FQGNSA. The CDR3 length is 13 residues. Trimming shortened V by 1 base and J by 9 bases, and 9 bases separated the two germline ends. CDR3: CASSLGGGRELFF. CDR3 DNA sequence: TGTGCCAGCAGCTTAGGGGGCGGAAGGGAGCTGTTTTTT. The whole variable domain, remainder taken from reference TRBV7-2 and TRBJ2-2, is GAGVSQSPSNKVTEKGKDVELRCDPISGHTALYWYRQSLGQGLEFLIYFQGNSAPDKSGLPSDRFSAERTGGSVSTLTIQRTQQEDSAVYLCASSLGGGRELFFGEGSRLTVL.

Concerning this clone: The sample has other DNA sequences that encode this CDR3 too. The chain employs TRBV10-3 and TRBJ1-2, with 8 bases lining up with TRBD1. With V trimmed by 3 bases and J by 2 bases, 2 bases remained unmatched. Germline CDR1 and CDR2: ENHRY and SYGVKD. The CDR3 is 14 amino acids. Here the CDR3 DNA reads TGTGCCATCAGTGATCGGGACAGGAACTATGGCTACACCTTC. Its translation: CAISDRDRNYGYTF.

The chain recombines TRBV5-4 with TRBJ2-3, with 10 nucleotides matching TRBD2. CDR1 SGHNT and CDR2 YYREEE come from the germline V gene (reference sequence). J lost 4 bases, V lost 4 bases, and 18 bases had no gene match. This CDR3 region has 19 residues. The CDR3 sequence: CASSPLGEAGGLQADTQYF. Written as DNA, the CDR3 is TGTGCCAGCAGCCCTCTGGGGGAAGCGGGGGGGCTACAGGCAGATACGCAGTATTTT.

The chain joins TRBV2 to TRBJ1-1; TRBD1 agrees at 7 bases. CDR1 and CDR2 from the germline V gene are SNHLY and FYNNEI. Unmatched junction bases numbered 8, after V lost 7 bases and J lost 0 bases. This CDR3 comprises 15 residues. CDR3 amino acids: CASKGTELMNTEAFF. CDR3 DNA: TGTGCCAGCAAGGGGACAGAACTAATGAACACTGAAGCTTTCTTT.

The V call is TRBV5-1, the J call TRBJ2-1; maybe TRBD2 (7 bases). V lost 4 bases to trimming and J lost 4 bases, with 15 bases between them. The CDR3 has 15 residues. Germline CDR1 SGHRS, CDR2 YFSETQ. CDR3 coding DNA: TGCGCCAGCAGCCCGAGGGGGGGTTCATACAATGAGCAGTTCTTC. Residues: CASSPRGGSYNEQFF. The full variable domain, in which reference TRBV5-1 and TRBJ2-1 provide the parts outside the CDR3, is KAGVTQTPRYLIKTRGQQVTLSCSPISGHRSVSWYQQTPGQGLQFLFEYFSETQRNKGNFPGRFSGRQFSNSRSEMNVSTLELGDSALYLCASSPRGGSYNEQFFGPGTRLTVL.

The chain has TRBV5-1 and TRBJ2-1; D possibly corresponds to TRBD2 (6 bases). The CDR3 has 13 amino acids. V was shortened by 4 bases and J by 6 bases, with 11 bases between the two germline ends. Per germline, CDR1 SGHRS and CDR2 YFSETQ. CDR3 sequence: CASSGRGGNEQFF. CDR3 in DNA: TGCGCCAGCAGCGGAAGGGGAGGCAATGAGCAGTTCTTC.

The rearrangement uses TRBV6-6 and TRBJ1-1; 7 bases map to TRBD1. The CDR3 totals 14 residues. The V gene's germline CDR1 is MNHNY and CDR2 SVGAGI (reference sequence). J lost 1 base, V lost 6 bases, and 5 bases had no gene match. CDR3 DNA: TGTGCCAGCAGCCCGGACAGGACGAACACTGAAGCTTTCTTT. This codes for CASSPDRTNTEAFF.

The chain has TRBV5-8 and TRBJ2-7; 10 nucleotides match TRBD2. Trimming removed 0 bases from V and 2 bases from J; junction bases left unmatched: 2. This CDR3 is built from 15 residues. CDR1 SGHTS and CDR2 YDEGEE come from the germline V gene. CDR3 in amino acids: CASSLDSGGAYEQYF. The CDR3 nucleotides read TGTGCCAGCAGCTTGGACAGCGGGGGGGCCTACGAGCAGTACTTC.

The V call is TRBV5-4, the J call TRBJ2-3, with 7 bases fitting TRBD2. V shed 3 bases and J 4 bases; nucleotides not matched to a gene: 8. This CDR3 spans 15 amino acids. Germline-derived CDR1 and CDR2 are SGHNT and YYREEE (reference sequence). CDR3 nucleotide sequence: TGTGCCAGCAGCTATGAGGGAGGGCGTGCAGATACGCAGTATTTT. It translates to CASSYEGGRADTQYF. The full variable domain, completed using reference TRBV5-4 and TRBJ2-3, is ETGVTQSPTHLIKTRGQQVTLRCSSQSGHNTVSWYQQALGQGPQFIFQYYREEENGRGNFPPRFSGLQFPNYSSELNVNALELDDSALYLCASSYEGGRADTQYFGPGTRLTVL.

The chain carries TRBV5-1 and TRBJ2-2, with D uncertain. Germline CDR1 is SGHRS and CDR2 is YFSETQ. The CDR3 runs to 17 residues. V lost 3 bases and J lost 0, with 15 bases in between. CDR3 loop: CASSYQPGLANTGELFF. The CDR3 DNA reads TGCGCCAGCAGCTACCAGCCGGGTCTCGCGAACACCGGGGAGCTGTTTTTT.

The rearrangement links TRBV6-6 to TRBJ1-4; 8 bases map to TRBD1. Per germline, CDR1 MNHNY and CDR2 SVGAGI (reference sequence). Unmatched junction bases numbered 9, after V lost 2 bases and J lost 7 bases. This CDR3 is built from 16 residues. CDR3 residues: CASSYPGTGGGEKLFF. The DNA for the CDR3 is TGTGCCAGCAGTTACCCAGGGACAGGTGGTGGTGAAAAACTGTTTTTT.

V gene TRBV5-1 combines with J gene TRBJ2-3, with 10 bases that match TRBD1. Trimming removed 1 base from V and 5 bases from J; junction bases left unmatched: 4. The CDR3 extends over 15 amino acids. Per germline, CDR1 SGHRS and CDR2 YFSETQ. In DNA, the CDR3 is TGCGCCAGCAGCTTGTGGGGGACAGGGGAAGATACGCAGTATTTT. This gives the protein CASSLWGTGEDTQYF.

This clone was seen only once. This sequence joins TRBV9 and TRBJ1-4; no reliable D call. Looked up from germline, CDR1 is SGDLS and CDR2 is YYNGEE. This CDR3 has 15 residues. The V and J ends lost 2 bases and 3 bases respectively, with 11 bases between them. For the CDR3, the DNA is TGTGCCAGCAGCGTCTCTGGCAGGTCTAATGAAAAACTGTTTTTT. Its protein product is CASSVSGRSNEKLFF.

The chain combines TRBV5-4 with TRBJ1-2; perhaps TRBD1 as D (5 bases). V shed 1 base and J shed 6 bases, with 10 bases lying between them. Germline values: CDR1 SGHNT, CDR2 YYREEE (reference sequence). This CDR3 has 13 residues. The CDR3 sequence: CASSLYGGNGYTF. For the CDR3, the DNA is TGTGCCAGCAGCTTGTATGGGGGGAATGGCTACACCTTC. Filled out from reference TRBV5-4 and TRBJ1-2, the complete variable domain reads ETGVTQSPTHLIKTRGQQVTLRCSSQSGHNTVSWYQQALGQGPQFIFQYYREEENGRGNFPPRFSGLQFPNYSSELNVNALELDDSALYLCASSLYGGNGYTFGSGTRLTVV.

This clone turned up a few times. The V gene is TRBV5-8, the J gene TRBJ2-1, with 9 bases fitting TRBD1. The CDR3 contains 17 residues. Trimming removed 4 bases from V and 7 bases from J; junction bases left unmatched: 15. The germline V gene encodes CDR1 SGHTS and CDR2 YDEGEE. This CDR3 reads CASSRPSGTGFINEQFF. The DNA of the CDR3 is TGTGCCAGCAGCCGCCCATCCGGGACAGGGTTTATAAATGAGCAGTTCTTC.

The chain uses TRBV24-1 and TRBJ2-7; 9 bases are a match to TRBD2. This CDR3 has 16 residues. Germline assignment: CDR1 KGHDR and CDR2 SFDVKD. Trimming removed 4 bases from V and 4 bases from J; junction bases left unmatched: 10. Here the CDR3 DNA reads TGTGCCACCAGTGACCCTGGTGCTAGCGGGGAATACGAGCAGTACTTC. Translation: CATSDPGASGEYEQYF.

The V gene is TRBV5-1, the J gene TRBJ1-5; the D gene is possibly TRBD1 (6 bases). This CDR3 comprises 14 residues. V lost 4 bases and J 5 bases, leaving 13 bases between the germline ends. CDR1 and CDR2 from the germline V gene are SGHRS and YFSETQ. The CDR3 spells CASSQQGGDQPQHF. The CDR3 coding sequence is TGCGCCAGCAGCCAACAGGGAGGGGATCAGCCCCAGCATTTT.

This sequence joins TRBV14 and TRBJ2-5; possible D gene TRBD2, 6 bases. The CDR3 totals 15 residues. Trimming removed 0 bases from V and 4 bases from J, with 12 bases in between. Germline lookup yields CDR1 SGHDN and CDR2 FVKESK. The CDR3 nucleotides are TGTGCCAGCAGCCAAGAACTCCCCGGGGGAGAGACCCAGTACTTC. Translating it yields CASSQELPGGETQYF. The variable domain in full, with the rest retrieved from reference TRBV14 and TRBJ2-5, is EAGVTQFPSHSVIEKGQTVTLRCDPISGHDNLYWYRRVMGKEIKFLLHFVKESKQDESGMPNNRFLAERTGGTYSTLKVQPAELEDSGVYFCASSQELPGGETQYFGPGTRLLVL.

This clone was observed once. The chain has TRBV7-2 and TRBJ2-3; 8 bases fit TRBD1. V was pared by 7 bases and J by 4 bases, with 10 bases of the junction left unmatched. Per the germline V gene, CDR1 is SGHTA and CDR2 is FQGNSA. CDR3 length: 15 amino acids. The DNA of the CDR3 is TGTGCCAGCACCCGTGAGGGGGGACAGGCAGATACGCAGTATTTT. It encodes CASTREGGQADTQYF.

The genes are TRBV6-5 and TRBJ2-1; 8 bases agree with TRBD1. The CDR3 sequence is 12 residues long. V was clipped by 9 bases and J by 5 bases; unmatched bases: 3. From germline, CDR1 is MNHEY and CDR2 SVGAGI. The chain's CDR3 is CASWDRHNEQFF. DNA for the CDR3: TGTGCCAGTTGGGACAGGCACAATGAGCAGTTCTTC.